This TCR beta chain came from a study of T cell clonality in common variable immunodeficiency. This clone was seen a few times. The read ends 3 residues before the CDR3 terminus; that terminus is restored from the germline J gene. The germline gives CDR1 MNHEY, CDR2 SVGEGT. The CDR3 extends over 15 amino acids. Equal genomic DNA amounts from CVID and control samples were sequenced. The table came from immunoSEQ multiplex PCR; TCRdb's copy has only in-frame clones and leaves some out. The record shows around 50,000 clones for this sample, with no singletons present. The specimen was peripheral blood mononuclear cells. V usage is TRBV6-2 or TRBV6-3 and J usage is TRBJ1-2; possibly TRBD1 for D (5 bases). The receptor's source is a person aged 18 to 75 in good health. The DNA read from the CDR3 is TGTGCCAGCAGCTGGACGGGGGACTGCACAGATACC. Translating gives CASSWTGDCTDT. The whole CDR3 reads CASSWTGDCTDTYTF.